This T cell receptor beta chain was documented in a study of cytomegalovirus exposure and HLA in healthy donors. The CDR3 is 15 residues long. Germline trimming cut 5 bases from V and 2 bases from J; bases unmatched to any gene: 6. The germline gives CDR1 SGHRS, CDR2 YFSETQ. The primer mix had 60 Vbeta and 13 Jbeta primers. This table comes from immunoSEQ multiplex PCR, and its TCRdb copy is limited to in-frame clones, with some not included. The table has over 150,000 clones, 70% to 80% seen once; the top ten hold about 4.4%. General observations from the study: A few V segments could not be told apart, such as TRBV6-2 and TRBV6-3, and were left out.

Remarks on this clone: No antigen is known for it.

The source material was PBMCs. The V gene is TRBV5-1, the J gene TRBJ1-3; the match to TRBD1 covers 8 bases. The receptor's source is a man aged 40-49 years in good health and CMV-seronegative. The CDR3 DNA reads TGCGCCAGCAGACTTGACAGGGGACCTGGAAACACCATATATTTT. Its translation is CASRLDRGPGNTIYF. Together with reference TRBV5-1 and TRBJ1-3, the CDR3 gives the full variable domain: KAGVTQTPRYLIKTRGQQVTLSCSPISGHRSVSWYQQTPGQGLQFLFEYFSETQRNKGNFPGRFSGRQFSNSRSEMNVSTLELGDSALYLCASRLDRGPGNTIYFGEGSWLTVV.